This TCR beta chain comes out of a study of shared clonotypes between healthy human individuals. The CDR3 length is 13 residues. The V end was cut by 6 bases, the J end by 6 bases, with 14 bases between. From germline, CDR1 is MRHNA and CDR2 SNTAGT. Here immunoSEQ multiplex PCR was the method, and the copy in TCRdb shows in-frame clones only, minus some. The table lists just over 2,000,000 clones, approximately 95% of them singletons. Material: naive CD4+ T cells sorted from blood. Subset of the sample: CD45RA+ positively selected. V gene TRBV6-4 combines with J gene TRBJ1-1, with D possibly being TRBD1 (6 bases). The sequence came from a man aged 18-30 years in good health. This CDR3 is CASRDQGIAEAFF. CDR3 bases: TGTGCCAGCAGAGATCAGGGGATCGCTGAAGCTTTCTTT.